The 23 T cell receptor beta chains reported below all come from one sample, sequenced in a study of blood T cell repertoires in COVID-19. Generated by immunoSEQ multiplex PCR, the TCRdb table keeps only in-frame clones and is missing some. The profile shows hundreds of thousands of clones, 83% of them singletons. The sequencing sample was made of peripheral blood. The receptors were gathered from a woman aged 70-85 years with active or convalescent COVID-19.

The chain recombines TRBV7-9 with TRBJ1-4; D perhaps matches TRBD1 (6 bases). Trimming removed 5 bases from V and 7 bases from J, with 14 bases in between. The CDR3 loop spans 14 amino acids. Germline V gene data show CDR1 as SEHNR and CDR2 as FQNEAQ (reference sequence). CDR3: CASSLQGGGEKLFF. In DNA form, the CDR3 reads TGTGCCAGCAGCCTACAGGGCGGAGGTGAAAAACTGTTTTTT.

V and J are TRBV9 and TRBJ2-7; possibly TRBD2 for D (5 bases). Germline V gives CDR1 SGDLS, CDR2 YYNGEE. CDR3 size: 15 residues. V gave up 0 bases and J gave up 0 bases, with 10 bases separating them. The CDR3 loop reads CASSVAPGYSYEQYF. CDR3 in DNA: TGTGCCAGCAGCGTAGCGCCGGGGTACTCCTACGAGCAGTACTTC.

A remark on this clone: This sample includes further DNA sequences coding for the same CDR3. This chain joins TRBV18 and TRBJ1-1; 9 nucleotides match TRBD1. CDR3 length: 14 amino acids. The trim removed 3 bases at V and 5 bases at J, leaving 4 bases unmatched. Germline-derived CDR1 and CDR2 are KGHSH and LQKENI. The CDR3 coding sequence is TGTGCCAGCTCACCCCGGGACAGGGCGACTGAAGCTTTCTTT. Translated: CASSPRDRATEAFF.

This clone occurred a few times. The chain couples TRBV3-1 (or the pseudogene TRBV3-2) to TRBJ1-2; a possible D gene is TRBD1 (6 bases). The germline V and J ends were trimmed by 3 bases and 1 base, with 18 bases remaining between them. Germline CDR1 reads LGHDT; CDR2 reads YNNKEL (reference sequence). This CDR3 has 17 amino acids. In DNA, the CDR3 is TGTGCCAGCAGCCAGGACAGTGAGGGGGGGGTTAACTATGGCTACACCTTC. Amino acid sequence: CASSQDSEGGVNYGYTF.

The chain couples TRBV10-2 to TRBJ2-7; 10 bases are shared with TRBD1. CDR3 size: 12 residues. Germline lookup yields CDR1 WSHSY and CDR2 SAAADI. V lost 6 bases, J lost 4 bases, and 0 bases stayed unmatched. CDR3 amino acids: CASRDRGYEQYF. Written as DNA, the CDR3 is TGCGCCAGCAGGGACAGGGGGTACGAGCAGTACTTC.

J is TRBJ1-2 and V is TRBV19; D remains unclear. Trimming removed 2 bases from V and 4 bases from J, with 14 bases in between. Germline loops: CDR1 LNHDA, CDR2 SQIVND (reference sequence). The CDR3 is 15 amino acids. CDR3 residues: CASSISSWQAYGYTF. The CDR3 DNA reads TGTGCCAGTAGTATAAGTTCTTGGCAGGCCTATGGCTACACCTTC. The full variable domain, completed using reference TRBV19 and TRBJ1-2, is DGGITQSPKYLFRKEGQNVTLSCEQNLNHDAMYWYRQDPGQGLRLIYYSQIVNDFQKGDIAEGYSVSREKKESFPLTVTSAQKNPTAFYLCASSISSWQAYGYTFGSGTRLTVV.

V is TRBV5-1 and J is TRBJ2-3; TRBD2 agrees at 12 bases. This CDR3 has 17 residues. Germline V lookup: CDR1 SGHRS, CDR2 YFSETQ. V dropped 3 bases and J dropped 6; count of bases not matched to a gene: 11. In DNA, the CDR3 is TGCGCCAGCAGCTCGGGAGCGACTAGCGGGGGCCCCGATACGCAGTATTTT. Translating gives CASSSGATSGGPDTQYF.

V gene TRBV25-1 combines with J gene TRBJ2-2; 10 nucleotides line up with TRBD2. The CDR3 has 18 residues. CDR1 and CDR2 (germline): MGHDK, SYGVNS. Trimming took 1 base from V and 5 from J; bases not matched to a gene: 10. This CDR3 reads CASSELAAGGMATGELFF. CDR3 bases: TGTGCCAGCAGTGAATTGGCAGCGGGGGGGATGGCGACCGGGGAGCTGTTTTTT.

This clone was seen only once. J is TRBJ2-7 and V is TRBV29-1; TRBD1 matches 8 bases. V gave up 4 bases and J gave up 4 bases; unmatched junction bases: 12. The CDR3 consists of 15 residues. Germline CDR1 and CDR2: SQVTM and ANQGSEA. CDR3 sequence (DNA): TGCAGCGTTGGATTGTGGGACAGGATTGCTTACGAGCAGTACTTC. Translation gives CSVGLWDRIAYEQYF.

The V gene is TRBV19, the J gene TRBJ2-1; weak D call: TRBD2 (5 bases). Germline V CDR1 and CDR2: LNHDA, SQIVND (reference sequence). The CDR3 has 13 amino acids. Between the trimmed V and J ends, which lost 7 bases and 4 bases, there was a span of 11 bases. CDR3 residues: CASTRDLYNEQFF. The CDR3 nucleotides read TGTGCCAGTACGAGGGATTTATACAATGAGCAGTTCTTC. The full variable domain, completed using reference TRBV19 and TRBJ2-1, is DGGITQSPKYLFRKEGQNVTLSCEQNLNHDAMYWYRQDPGQGLRLIYYSQIVNDFQKGDIAEGYSVSREKKESFPLTVTSAQKNPTAFYLCASTRDLYNEQFFGPGTRLTVL.

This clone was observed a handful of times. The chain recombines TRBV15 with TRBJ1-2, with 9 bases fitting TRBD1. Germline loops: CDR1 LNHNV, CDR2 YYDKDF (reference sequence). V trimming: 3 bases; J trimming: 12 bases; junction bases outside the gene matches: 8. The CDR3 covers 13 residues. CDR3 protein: CATSSPGTGSNTF. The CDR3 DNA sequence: TGTGCCACCAGCAGTCCCGGGACAGGGAGTAACACCTTC.

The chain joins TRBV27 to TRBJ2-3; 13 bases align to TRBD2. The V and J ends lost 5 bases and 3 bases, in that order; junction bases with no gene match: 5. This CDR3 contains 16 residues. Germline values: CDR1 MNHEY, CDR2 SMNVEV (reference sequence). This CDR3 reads CASSIRTSGRTDTQYF. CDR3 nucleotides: TGTGCCAGCAGTATTAGGACTAGCGGGAGAACAGATACGCAGTATTTT.

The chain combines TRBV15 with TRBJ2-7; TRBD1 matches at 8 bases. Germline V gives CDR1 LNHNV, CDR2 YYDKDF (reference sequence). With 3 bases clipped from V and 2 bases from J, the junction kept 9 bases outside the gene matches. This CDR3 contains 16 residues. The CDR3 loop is CATSRDREPNAYEQYF. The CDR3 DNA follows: TGTGCCACCAGCAGGGACAGGGAGCCAAATGCCTACGAGCAGTACTTC.

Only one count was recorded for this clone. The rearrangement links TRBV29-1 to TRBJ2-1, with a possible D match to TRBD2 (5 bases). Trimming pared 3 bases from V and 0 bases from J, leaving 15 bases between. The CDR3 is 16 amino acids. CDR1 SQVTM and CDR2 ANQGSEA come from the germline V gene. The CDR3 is CSVDAGSYRSYNEQFF. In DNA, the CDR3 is TGCAGCGTTGACGCGGGCTCCTACCGCTCCTACAATGAGCAGTTCTTC.

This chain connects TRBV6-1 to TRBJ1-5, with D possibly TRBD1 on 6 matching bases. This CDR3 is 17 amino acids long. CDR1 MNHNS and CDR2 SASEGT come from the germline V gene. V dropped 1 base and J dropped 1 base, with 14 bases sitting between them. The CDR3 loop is CASSEVLGGLSNQPQHF. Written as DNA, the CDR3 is TGTGCCAGCAGTGAAGTGTTAGGGGGTTTGAGCAATCAGCCCCAGCATTTT.

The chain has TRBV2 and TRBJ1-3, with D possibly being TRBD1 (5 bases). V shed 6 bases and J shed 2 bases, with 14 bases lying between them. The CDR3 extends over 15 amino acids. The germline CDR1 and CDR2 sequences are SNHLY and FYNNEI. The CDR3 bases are TGTGCCAGCAGGGCAGGGTTGAGCGCTGGAAACACCATATATTTT. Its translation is CASRAGLSAGNTIYF. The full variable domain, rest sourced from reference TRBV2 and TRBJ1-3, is EPEVTQTPSHQVTQMGQEVILRCVPISNHLYFYWYRQILGQKVEFLVSFYNNEISEKSEIFDDQFSVERPDGSNFTLKIRSTKLEDSAMYFCASRAGLSAGNTIYFGEGSWLTVV.

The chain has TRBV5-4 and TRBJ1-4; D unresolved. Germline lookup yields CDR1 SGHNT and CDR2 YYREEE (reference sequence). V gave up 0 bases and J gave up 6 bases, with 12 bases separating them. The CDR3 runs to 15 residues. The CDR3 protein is CASSLAAGKDEKLFF. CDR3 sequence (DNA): TGTGCCAGCAGCTTGGCCGCCGGGAAGGATGAAAAACTGTTTTTT.

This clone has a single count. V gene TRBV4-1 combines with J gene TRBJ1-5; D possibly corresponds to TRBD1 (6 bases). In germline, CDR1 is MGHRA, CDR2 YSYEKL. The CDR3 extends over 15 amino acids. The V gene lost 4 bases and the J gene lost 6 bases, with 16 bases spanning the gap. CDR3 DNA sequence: TGCGCCAGCAGCCGGGAGGGGGGTCGCGGTCAGCCCCAGCATTTT. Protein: CASSREGGRGQPQHF.

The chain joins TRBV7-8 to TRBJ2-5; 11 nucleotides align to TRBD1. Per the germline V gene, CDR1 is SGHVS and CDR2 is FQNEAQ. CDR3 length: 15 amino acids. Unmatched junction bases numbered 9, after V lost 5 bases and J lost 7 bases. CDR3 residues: CASSQDRGRLVTQYF. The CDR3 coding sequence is TGTGCCAGCAGCCAGGACAGGGGGCGCTTGGTGACCCAGTACTTC.

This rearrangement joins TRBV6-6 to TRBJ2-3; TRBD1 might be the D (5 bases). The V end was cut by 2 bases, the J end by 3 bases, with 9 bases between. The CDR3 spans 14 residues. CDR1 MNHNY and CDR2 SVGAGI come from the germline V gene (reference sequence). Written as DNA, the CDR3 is TGTGCCAGCAGTTACGCACAGGAGACAGATACGCAGTATTTT. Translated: CASSYAQETDTQYF.

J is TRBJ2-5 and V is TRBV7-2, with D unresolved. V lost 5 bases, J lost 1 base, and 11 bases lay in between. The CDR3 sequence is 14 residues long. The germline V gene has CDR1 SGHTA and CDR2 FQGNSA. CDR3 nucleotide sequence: TGTGCCAGCAGCCTCCCGGGTCCCCAAGAGACCCAGTACTTC. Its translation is CASSLPGPQETQYF.

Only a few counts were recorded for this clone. CDR3 nucleotides: TGCGCCAGTAGCAAGGTGTGGGCGAATGAGCAGTTCTTC. Its protein is CASSKVWANEQFF. This chain links TRBV5-1 with TRBJ2-1; D not certain. Trimming took off 8 bases at V and 7 bases at J, with 16 bases between the two ends. CDR1 and CDR2 (germline): SGHRS, YFSETQ. The CDR3 totals 13 residues.

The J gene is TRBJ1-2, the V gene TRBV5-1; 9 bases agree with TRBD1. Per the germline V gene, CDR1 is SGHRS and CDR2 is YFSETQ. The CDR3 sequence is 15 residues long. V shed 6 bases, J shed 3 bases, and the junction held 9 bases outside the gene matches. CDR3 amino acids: CASTLGWDRDYGYTF. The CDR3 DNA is TGCGCCAGCACCCTGGGCTGGGACAGGGACTATGGCTACACCTTC. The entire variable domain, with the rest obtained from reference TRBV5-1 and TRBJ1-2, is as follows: KAGVTQTPRYLIKTRGQQVTLSCSPISGHRSVSWYQQTPGQGLQFLFEYFSETQRNKGNFPGRFSGRQFSNSRSEMNVSTLELGDSALYLCASTLGWDRDYGYTFGSGTRLTVV.